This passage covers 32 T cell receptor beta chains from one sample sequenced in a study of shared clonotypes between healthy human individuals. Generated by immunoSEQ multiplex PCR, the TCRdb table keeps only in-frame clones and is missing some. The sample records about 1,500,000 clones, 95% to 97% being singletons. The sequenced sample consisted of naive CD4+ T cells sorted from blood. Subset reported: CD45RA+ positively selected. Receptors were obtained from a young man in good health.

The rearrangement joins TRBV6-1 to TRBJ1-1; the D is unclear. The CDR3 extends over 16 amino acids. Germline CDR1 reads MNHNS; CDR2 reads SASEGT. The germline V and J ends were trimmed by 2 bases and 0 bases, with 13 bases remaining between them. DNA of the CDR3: TGTGCCAGCAGTGAATCCTTCGGTGTTTTGAACACTGAAGCTTTCTTT. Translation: CASSESFGVLNTEAFF.

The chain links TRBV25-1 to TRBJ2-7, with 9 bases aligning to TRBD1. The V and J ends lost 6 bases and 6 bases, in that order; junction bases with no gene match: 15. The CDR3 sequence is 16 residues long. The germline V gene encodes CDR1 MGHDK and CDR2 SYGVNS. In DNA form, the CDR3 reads TGTGCCAGCAGCCCACTTCTCGGGACAGGGTTTTCCGAGCAGTACTTC. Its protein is CASSPLLGTGFSEQYF.

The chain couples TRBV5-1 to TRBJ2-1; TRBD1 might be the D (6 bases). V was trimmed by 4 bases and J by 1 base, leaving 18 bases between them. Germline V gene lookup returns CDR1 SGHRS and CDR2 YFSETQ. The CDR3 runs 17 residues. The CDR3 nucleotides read TGCGCCAGCAGCCTTGATAACAGGGTAGGATCCTACAATGAGCAGTTCTTC. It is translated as CASSLDNRVGSYNEQFF.

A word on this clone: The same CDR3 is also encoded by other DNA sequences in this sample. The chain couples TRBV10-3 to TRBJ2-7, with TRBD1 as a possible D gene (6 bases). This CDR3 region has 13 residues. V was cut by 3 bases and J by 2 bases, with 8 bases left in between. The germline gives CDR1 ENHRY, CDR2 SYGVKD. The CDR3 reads CAISEQGAYEQYF. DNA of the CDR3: TGTGCCATCAGTGAACAGGGTGCCTACGAGCAGTACTTC.

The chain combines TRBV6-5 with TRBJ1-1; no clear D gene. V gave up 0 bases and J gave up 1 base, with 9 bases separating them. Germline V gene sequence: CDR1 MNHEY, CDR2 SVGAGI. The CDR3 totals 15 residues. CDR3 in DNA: TGTGCCAGCAGTTACTCTCGGACTTCGAACACTGAAGCTTTCTTT. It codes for CASSYSRTSNTEAFF.

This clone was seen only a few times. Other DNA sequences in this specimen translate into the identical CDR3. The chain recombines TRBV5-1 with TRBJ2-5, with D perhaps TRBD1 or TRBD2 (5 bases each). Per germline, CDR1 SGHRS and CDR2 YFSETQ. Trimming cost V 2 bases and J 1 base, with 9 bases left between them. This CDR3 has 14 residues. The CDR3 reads CASSFGGAQETQYF. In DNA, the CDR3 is TGCGCCAGCAGCTTTGGGGGAGCCCAAGAGACCCAGTACTTC.

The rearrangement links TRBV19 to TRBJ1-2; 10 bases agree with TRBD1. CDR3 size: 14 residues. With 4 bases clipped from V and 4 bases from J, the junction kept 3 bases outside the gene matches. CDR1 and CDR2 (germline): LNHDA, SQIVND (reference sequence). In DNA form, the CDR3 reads TGTGCCAGTAGTAAACGACAGGGGGCCTATGGCTACACCTTC. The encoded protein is CASSKRQGAYGYTF.

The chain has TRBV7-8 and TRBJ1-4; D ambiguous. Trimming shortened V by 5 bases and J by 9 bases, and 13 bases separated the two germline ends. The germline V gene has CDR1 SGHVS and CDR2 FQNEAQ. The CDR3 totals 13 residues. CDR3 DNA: TGTGCCAGCAGCCCAGGACGGAACAAAAAACTGTTTTTT. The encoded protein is CASSPGRNKKLFF.

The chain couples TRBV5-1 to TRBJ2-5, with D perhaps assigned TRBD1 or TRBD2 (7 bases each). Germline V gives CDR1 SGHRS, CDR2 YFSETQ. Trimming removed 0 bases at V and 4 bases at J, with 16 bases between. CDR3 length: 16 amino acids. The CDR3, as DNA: TGCGCCAGCAGCTTGGACGGCGGGAGACAGGGAGAGACCCAGTACTTC. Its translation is CASSLDGGRQGETQYF.

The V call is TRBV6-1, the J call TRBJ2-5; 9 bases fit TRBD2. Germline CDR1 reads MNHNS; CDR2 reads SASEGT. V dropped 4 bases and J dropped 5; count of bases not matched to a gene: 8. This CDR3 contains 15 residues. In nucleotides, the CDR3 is TGTGCCAGCAGTGGCGGTAGCGGGAGCGGGGAGACCCAGTACTTC. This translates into CASSGGSGSGETQYF.

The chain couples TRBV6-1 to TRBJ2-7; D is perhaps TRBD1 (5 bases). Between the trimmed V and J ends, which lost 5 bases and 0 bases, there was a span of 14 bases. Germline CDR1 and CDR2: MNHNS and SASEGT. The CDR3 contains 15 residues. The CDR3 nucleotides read TGTGCCAGCAGTATAACAGGAATACCCTCCTACGAGCAGTACTTC. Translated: CASSITGIPSYEQYF.

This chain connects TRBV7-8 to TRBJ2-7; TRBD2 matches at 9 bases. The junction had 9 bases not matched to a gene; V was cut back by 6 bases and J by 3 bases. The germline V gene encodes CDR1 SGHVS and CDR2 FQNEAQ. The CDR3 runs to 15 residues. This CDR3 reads CASSQFSGSVYEQYF. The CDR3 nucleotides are TGTGCCAGCAGTCAATTTAGCGGGAGTGTCTACGAGCAGTACTTC. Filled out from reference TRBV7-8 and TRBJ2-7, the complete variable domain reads GAGVSQSPRYKVAKRGQDVALRCDPISGHVSLFWYQQALGQGPEFLTYFQNEAQLDKSGLPSDRFFAERPEGSVSTLKIQRTQQEDSAVYLCASSQFSGSVYEQYFGPGTRLTVT.

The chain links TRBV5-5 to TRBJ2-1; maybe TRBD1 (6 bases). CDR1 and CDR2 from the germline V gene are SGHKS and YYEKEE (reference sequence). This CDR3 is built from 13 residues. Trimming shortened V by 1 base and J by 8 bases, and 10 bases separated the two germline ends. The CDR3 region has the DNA TGTGCCAGCAGCTTGACAGGGTCGCATGAGCAGTTCTTC. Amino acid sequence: CASSLTGSHEQFF. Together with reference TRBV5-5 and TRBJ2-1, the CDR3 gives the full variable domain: DAGVTQSPTHLIKTRGQQVTLRCSPISGHKSVSWYQQVLGQGPQFIFQYYEKEERGRGNFPDRFSARQFPNYSSELNVNALLLGDSALYLCASSLTGSHEQFFGPGTRLTVL.

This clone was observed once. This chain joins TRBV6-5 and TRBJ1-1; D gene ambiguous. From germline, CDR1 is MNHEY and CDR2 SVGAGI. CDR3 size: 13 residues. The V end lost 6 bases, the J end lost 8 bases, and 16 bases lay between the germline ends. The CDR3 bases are TGTGCCAGCAGCCGTTCCCTACGGCAGGAAGCTTTCTTT. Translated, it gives CASSRSLRQEAFF.

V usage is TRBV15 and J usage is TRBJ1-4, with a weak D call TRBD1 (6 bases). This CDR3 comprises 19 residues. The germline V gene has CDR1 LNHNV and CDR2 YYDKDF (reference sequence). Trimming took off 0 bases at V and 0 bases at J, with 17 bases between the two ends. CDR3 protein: CATSRDKGGTLATNEKLFF. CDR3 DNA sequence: TGTGCCACCAGCAGAGATAAGGGGGGAACGCTCGCAACTAATGAAAAACTGTTTTTT.

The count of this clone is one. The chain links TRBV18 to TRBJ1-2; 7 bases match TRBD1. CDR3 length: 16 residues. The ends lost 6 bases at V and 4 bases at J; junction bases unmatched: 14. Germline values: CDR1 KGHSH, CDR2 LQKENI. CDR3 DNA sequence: TGTGCCAGCTCGCGCGGGAGACAAGGACAGGTCTATGGCTACACCTTC. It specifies CASSRGRQGQVYGYTF.

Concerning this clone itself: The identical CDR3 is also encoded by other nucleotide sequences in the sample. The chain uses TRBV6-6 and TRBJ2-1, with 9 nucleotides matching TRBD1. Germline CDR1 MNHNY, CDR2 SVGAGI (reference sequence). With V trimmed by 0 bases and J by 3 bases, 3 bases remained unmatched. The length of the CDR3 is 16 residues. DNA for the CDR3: TGTGCCAGCAGTTACTCGGGGACAGGGAGCTACAATGAGCAGTTCTTC. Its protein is CASSYSGTGSYNEQFF.

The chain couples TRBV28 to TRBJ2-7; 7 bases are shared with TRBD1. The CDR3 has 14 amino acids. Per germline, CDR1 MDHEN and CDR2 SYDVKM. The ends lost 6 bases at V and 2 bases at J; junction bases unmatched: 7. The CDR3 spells CASSEPGQPYEQYF. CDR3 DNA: TGTGCCAGCAGCGAGCCGGGACAGCCCTACGAGCAGTACTTC.

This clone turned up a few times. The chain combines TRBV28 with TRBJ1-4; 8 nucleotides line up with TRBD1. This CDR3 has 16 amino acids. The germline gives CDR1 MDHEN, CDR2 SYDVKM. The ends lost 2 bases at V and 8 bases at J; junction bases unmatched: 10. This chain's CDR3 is CASSLIQQGVGEKLFF. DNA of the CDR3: TGTGCCAGCAGTTTAATCCAACAGGGGGTTGGCGAAAAACTGTTTTTT.

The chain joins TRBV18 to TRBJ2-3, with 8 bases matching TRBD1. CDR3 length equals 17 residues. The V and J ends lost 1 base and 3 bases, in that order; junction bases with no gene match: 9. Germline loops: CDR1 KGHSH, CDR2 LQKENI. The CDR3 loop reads CASSPLLTGDRTDTQYF. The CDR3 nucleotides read TGTGCCAGCTCACCACTACTGACAGGGGATAGGACAGATACGCAGTATTTT.

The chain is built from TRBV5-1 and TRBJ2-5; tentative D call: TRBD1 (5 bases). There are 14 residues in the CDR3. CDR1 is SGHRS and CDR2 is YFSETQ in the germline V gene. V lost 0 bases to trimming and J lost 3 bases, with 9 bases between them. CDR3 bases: TGCGCCAGCAGCTTGGCGGACATTAAAGAGACCCAGTACTTC. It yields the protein CASSLADIKETQYF.

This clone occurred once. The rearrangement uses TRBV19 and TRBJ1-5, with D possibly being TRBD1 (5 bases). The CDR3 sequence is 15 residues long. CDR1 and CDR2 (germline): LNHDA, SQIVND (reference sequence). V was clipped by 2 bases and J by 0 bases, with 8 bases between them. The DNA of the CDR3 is TGTGCCAGTAGTATAACCGGGGGTAGCAATCAGCCCCAGCATTTT. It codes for CASSITGGSNQPQHF.

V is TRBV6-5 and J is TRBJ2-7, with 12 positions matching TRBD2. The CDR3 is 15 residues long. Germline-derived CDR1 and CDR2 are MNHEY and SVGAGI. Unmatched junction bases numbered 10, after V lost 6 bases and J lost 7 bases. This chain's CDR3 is CASRRILAGGGEQYF. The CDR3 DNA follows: TGTGCCAGCAGACGGATACTAGCGGGAGGAGGGGAGCAGTACTTC.

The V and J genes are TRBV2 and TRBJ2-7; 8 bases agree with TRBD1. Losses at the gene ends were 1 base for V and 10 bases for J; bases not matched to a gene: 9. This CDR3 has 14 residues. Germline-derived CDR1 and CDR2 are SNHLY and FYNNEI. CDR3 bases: TGTGCCAGCAGTGAAGGGCAGGGGGCCGCACCCCAGTACTTC. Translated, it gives CASSEGQGAAPQYF.

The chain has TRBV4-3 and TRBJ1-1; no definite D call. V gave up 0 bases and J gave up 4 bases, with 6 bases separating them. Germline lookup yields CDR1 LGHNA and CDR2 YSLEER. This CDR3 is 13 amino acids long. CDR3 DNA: TGCGCCAGCAGCCAAGATACGACCACTGAAGCTTTCTTT. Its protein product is CASSQDTTTEAFF.

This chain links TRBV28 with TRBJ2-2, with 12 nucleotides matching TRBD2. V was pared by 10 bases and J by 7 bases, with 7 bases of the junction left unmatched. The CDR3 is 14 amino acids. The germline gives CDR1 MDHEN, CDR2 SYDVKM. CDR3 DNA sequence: TGTGCCACCTGGACTAGCGGGAACGTCGGGGAGCTGTTTTTT. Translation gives CATWTSGNVGELFF.

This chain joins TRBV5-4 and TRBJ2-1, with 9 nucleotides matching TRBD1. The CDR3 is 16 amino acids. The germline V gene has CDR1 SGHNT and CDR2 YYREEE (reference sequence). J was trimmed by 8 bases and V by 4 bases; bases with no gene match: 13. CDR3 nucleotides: TGTGCCAGCAGCCCACTGAACAGGGGGCTGCGATATGAGCAGTTCTTC. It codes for CASSPLNRGLRYEQFF.

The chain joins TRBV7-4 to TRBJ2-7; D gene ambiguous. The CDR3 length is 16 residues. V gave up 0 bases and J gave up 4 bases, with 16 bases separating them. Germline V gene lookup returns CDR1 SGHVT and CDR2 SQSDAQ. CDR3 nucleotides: TGTGCCAGCAGCTTAGCAGAGTCGGGCAGTTTATACGAGCAGTACTTC. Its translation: CASSLAESGSLYEQYF.

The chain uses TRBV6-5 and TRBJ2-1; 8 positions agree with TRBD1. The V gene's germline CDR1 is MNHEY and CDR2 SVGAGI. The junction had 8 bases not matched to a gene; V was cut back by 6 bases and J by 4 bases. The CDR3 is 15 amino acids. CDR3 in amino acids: CASRTQGAKYNEQFF. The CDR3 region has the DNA TGTGCCAGCAGGACCCAGGGGGCCAAGTACAATGAGCAGTTCTTC.

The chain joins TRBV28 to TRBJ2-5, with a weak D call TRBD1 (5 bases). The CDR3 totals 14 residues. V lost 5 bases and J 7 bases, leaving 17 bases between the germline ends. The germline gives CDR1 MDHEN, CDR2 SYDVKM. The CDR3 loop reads CASSRQGPKWTQYF. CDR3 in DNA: TGTGCCAGCAGTCGGCAGGGTCCCAAGTGGACCCAGTACTTC.

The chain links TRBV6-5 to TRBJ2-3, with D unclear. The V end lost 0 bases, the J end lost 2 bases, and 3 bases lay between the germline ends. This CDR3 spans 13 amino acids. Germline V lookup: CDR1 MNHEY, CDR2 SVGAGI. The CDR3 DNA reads TGTGCCAGCAGTTACTCCCCCACAGATACGCAGTATTTT. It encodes CASSYSPTDTQYF.

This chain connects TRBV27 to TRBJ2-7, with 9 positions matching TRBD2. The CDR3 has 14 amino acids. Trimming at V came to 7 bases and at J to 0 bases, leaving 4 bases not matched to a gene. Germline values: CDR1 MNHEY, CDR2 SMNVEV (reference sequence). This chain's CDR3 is CASKLAGHSYEQYF. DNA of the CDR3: TGTGCCAGCAAACTAGCGGGCCACTCCTACGAGCAGTACTTC.